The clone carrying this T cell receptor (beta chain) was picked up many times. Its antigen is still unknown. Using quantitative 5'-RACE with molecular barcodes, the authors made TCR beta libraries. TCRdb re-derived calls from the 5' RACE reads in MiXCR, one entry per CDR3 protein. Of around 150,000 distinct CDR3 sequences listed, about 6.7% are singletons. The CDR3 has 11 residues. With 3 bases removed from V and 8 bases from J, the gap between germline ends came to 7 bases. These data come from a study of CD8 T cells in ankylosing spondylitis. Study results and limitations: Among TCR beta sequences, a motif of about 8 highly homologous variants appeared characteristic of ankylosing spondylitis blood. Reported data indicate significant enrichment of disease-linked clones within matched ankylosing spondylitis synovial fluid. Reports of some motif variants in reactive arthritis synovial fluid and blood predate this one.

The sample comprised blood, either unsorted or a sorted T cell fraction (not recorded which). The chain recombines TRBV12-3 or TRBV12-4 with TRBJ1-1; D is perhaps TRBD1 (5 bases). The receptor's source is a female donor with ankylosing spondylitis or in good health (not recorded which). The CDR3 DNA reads TGTGCCAGCAGTTTGGGGCTGGAAGCTTTCTTT. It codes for CASSLGLEAFF.